This TCR beta chain was recovered during a study of shared clonotypes between healthy human individuals. The data were produced by immunoSEQ multiplex PCR, yet TCRdb's version contains in-frame clones alone and is incomplete. The sample comprises millions of clones, 90% to 95% of which are singletons, and 0.1% to 0.15% rests with the top ten. The CDR3 is made up of 14 amino acids. V was shortened by 2 bases and J by 6 bases, with 8 bases between the two germline ends. Germline-derived CDR1 and CDR2 are MGHRA and YSYEKL. With respect to this clone: What it recognizes is unknown.

Notes on the study in general: Estimated clonotype richness was generally higher in naive than memory subsets.

Specimen: naive CD4+ T cells sorted from blood. Specified subset: CD45RA+ positively selected. The clonotype originates from a man aged 18-30 years in good health. V usage is TRBV4-1 and J usage is TRBJ1-6; D gene uncertain. This CDR3 reads CASSQSWGNSPLHF. Here the CDR3 DNA reads TGCGCCAGCAGCCAATCGTGGGGTAATTCACCCCTCCACTTT.